Below are 23 T cell receptor beta chains sequenced from a single sample in a study of T cell responses to AZD1222 COVID-19 vaccine. Only in-frame clones appear in the TCRdb table, and some are missing; sequencing was by immunoSEQ multiplex PCR. Of 150,000 or so clones in the sample, 85% to 95% are singletons; the top ten hold 1.2% to 1.5%. The sequences come from peripheral blood, collected on day 0 of AZD1222 vaccination. The receptors derive from an adult in good health.

The genes are TRBV15 and TRBJ1-2, with 9 positions matching TRBD1. CDR1 is LNHNV and CDR2 is YYDKDF in the germline V gene (reference sequence). V gave up 10 bases and J gave up 8 bases; unmatched junction bases: 11. The CDR3 extends over 13 amino acids. CDR3 coding DNA: TGTGCCATTGGGACAGGGATTTACAACGGCTACACCTTC. It encodes CAIGTGIYNGYTF.

The chain uses TRBV6-5 and TRBJ2-7, with a tentative D call TRBD1 (5 bases). Germline-derived CDR1 and CDR2 are MNHEY and SVGAGI. Trimming left V 2 bases short and J 2 bases short, with 7 bases between. The CDR3 extends over 13 amino acids. This CDR3 reads CASSYPGTYEQYF. As DNA, the CDR3 is TGTGCCAGCAGTTACCCAGGGACCTACGAGCAGTACTTC.

J is TRBJ2-7 and V is TRBV6-5; perhaps TRBD2 as D (6 bases). The CDR3 has 14 amino acids. V was clipped by 0 bases and J by 3 bases, with 9 bases between them. CDR1 is MNHEY and CDR2 is SVGAGI in the germline V gene. The CDR3, as DNA: TGTGCCAGCAGTTACTCCCGACTAGGCTACGAGCAGTACTTC. It codes for CASSYSRLGYEQYF.

This chain uses TRBV19 with TRBJ1-1; D may be TRBD1 (5 bases). V was clipped by 0 bases and J by 5 bases, with 13 bases between them. Germline-derived CDR1 and CDR2 are LNHDA and SQIVND (reference sequence). This CDR3 spans 15 amino acids. The CDR3 region is CASSIEPEGPTEAFF. Written as DNA, the CDR3 is TGTGCCAGTAGTATAGAACCAGAGGGGCCGACTGAAGCTTTCTTT. Drawing the rest from reference TRBV19 and TRBJ1-1, the complete variable domain is DGGITQSPKYLFRKEGQNVTLSCEQNLNHDAMYWYRQDPGQGLRLIYYSQIVNDFQKGDIAEGYSVSREKKESFPLTVTSAQKNPTAFYLCASSIEPEGPTEAFFGQGTRLTVV.

V is TRBV2 and J is TRBJ2-7; weak D call: TRBD1 (6 bases). The CDR3 sequence is 14 residues long. Trimming removed 5 bases at V and 2 bases at J, with 13 bases between. The germline gives CDR1 SNHLY, CDR2 FYNNEI. CDR3 protein: CASSPGTLPYEQYF. CDR3 nucleotide sequence: TGTGCCAGCAGTCCCGGGACACTTCCCTACGAGCAGTACTTC.

The chain links TRBV5-1 to TRBJ1-1; no definite D call. V was shortened by 5 bases and J by 3 bases, with 11 bases between the two germline ends. This CDR3 spans 13 amino acids. Per germline, CDR1 SGHRS and CDR2 YFSETQ. CDR3 bases: TGCGCCAGCAGGGACCAGGCAGACACTGAAGCTTTCTTT. Translation: CASRDQADTEAFF.

This sequence joins TRBV4-2 and TRBJ1-3; a possible D gene is TRBD1 (5 bases). Trimming took 0 bases from V and 0 from J, leaving 15 bases between them. The CDR3 spans 18 residues. Germline V CDR1 and CDR2: LGHNA, YNFKEQ. The CDR3 nucleotides read TGTGCCAGCAGCCAAGATCTAGGCAGGGCGAGCTCTGGAAACACCATATATTTT. This sequence encodes CASSQDLGRASSGNTIYF.

CDR3 loop: CASSYRGDLNSPLHF. The DNA of the CDR3 is TGTGCCAGCAGTTACCGAGGGGATTTGAATTCACCCCTCCACTTT. The rearrangement joins TRBV6-5 to TRBJ1-6; D is perhaps TRBD1 (5 bases). Trimming left V 2 bases short and J 7 bases short, with 12 bases between. Germline V gives CDR1 MNHEY, CDR2 SVGAGI. This CDR3 has 15 amino acids.

The chain has TRBV28 and TRBJ1-2, with D maybe TRBD1 (5 bases). This CDR3 has 15 amino acids. From germline, CDR1 is MDHEN and CDR2 SYDVKM. V was pared by 7 bases and J by 6 bases, with 21 bases between. The chain's CDR3 is CASNSAAQGWDGYTF. DNA for the CDR3: TGTGCCAGCAACTCTGCAGCCCAGGGATGGGATGGCTACACCTTC.

V is TRBV27 and J is TRBJ2-1; no clear D. The length of the CDR3 is 13 residues. V was shortened by 4 bases and J by 9 bases, with 13 bases between the two germline ends. CDR1 and CDR2 from the germline V gene are MNHEY and SMNVEV (reference sequence). In nucleotides, the CDR3 is TGTGCCAGCAGTTCGTCAAGAGTTGGTGAGCAGTTCTTC. Translating gives CASSSSRVGEQFF.

The V call is TRBV19, the J call TRBJ2-1; perhaps TRBD1 as D (5 bases). The CDR3 totals 15 residues. Trimming left V 6 bases short and J 3 bases short, with 15 bases between. Germline CDR1 and CDR2: LNHDA and SQIVND (reference sequence). The CDR3 DNA is TGTGCCAGTAGCCAGTTTCAGGGTCTCTACAATGAGCAGTTCTTC. It is translated as CASSQFQGLYNEQFF.

The V gene is TRBV30, the J gene TRBJ1-5; D gene unclear. CDR3 length: 15 amino acids. V shed 4 bases and J shed 0 bases, with 13 bases lying between them. The germline V gene encodes CDR1 GTSNPN and CDR2 SVGIG (reference sequence). CDR3 coding DNA: TGTGCCTGGATGTCGGGTGGGCTTAGCAATCAGCCCCAGCATTTT. Protein: CAWMSGGLSNQPQHF.

DNA for the CDR3: TGTGCCAGTAGTATCAGCACAGGGGCCCTCTATGGCTACACCTTC. Translated, it gives CASSISTGALYGYTF. This chain links TRBV19 with TRBJ1-2; 7 bases line up with TRBD1. The CDR3 is made up of 15 amino acids. Germline V lookup: CDR1 LNHDA, CDR2 SQIVND (reference sequence). Trimming cost V 3 bases and J 4 bases; bases outside gene matches: 8.

This clone has just one count. This specimen includes other DNA sequences encoding the same CDR3. This chain connects TRBV28 to TRBJ1-2; 10 bases are a match to TRBD1. Trimming at V came to 6 bases and at J to 1 base, leaving 5 bases not matched to a gene. Per germline, CDR1 MDHEN and CDR2 SYDVKM. This CDR3 spans 15 amino acids. CDR3 protein: CASRAGTGVNYGYTF. CDR3 in DNA: TGTGCCAGCAGGGCCGGGACAGGGGTTAACTATGGCTACACCTTC.

V usage is TRBV28 and J usage is TRBJ1-4, with D possibly matching TRBD1 (5 bases). The V gene's germline CDR1 is MDHEN and CDR2 SYDVKM. V was shortened by 3 bases and J by 2 bases, with 19 bases between the two germline ends. The CDR3 has 18 amino acids. The CDR3 DNA follows: TGTGCCAGCAGTTTCGGGGCAGGGAGAGGTCGGACTAATGAAAAACTGTTTTTT. It translates to CASSFGAGRGRTNEKLFF.

The J gene is TRBJ2-1, the V gene TRBV29-1; 7 positions agree with TRBD2. V gave up 3 bases and J gave up 7 bases; unmatched junction bases: 6. This CDR3 has 13 residues. Per the germline V gene, CDR1 is SQVTM and CDR2 is ANQGSEA. This CDR3 reads CSVEDGGGNEQFF. CDR3 sequence (DNA): TGCAGCGTTGAGGATGGGGGGGGAAATGAGCAGTTCTTC.

V gene TRBV28 combines with J gene TRBJ1-3; D call uncertain. This CDR3 is 16 amino acids long. The V and J ends lost 0 bases and 0 bases respectively, with 9 bases between them. Germline V gene sequence: CDR1 MDHEN, CDR2 SYDVKM. This CDR3 reads CASSLWAGLSGNTIYF. The CDR3 DNA is TGTGCCAGCAGTTTATGGGCAGGCCTCTCTGGAAACACCATATATTTT. The entire variable domain, with the rest obtained from reference TRBV28 and TRBJ1-3, is as follows: DVKVTQSSRYLVKRTGEKVFLECVQDMDHENMFWYRQDPGLGLRLIYFSYDVKMKEKGDIPEGYSVSREKKERFSLILESASTNQTSMYLCASSLWAGLSGNTIYFGEGSWLTVV.

V usage is TRBV9 and J usage is TRBJ2-7; 8 bases line up with TRBD2. The CDR3 contains 15 residues. Germline assignment: CDR1 SGDLS and CDR2 YYNGEE. Trimming took 0 bases from V and 1 from J; bases not matched to a gene: 3. The CDR3 loop is CASSVVAGPSYEQYF. As DNA, the CDR3 is TGTGCCAGCAGCGTAGTAGCGGGACCATCCTACGAGCAGTACTTC. The full variable domain, with the rest looked up from reference TRBV9 and TRBJ2-7, is DSGVTQTPKHLITATGQRVTLRCSPRSGDLSVYWYQQSLDQGLQFLIQYYNGEERAKGNILERFSAQQFPDLHSELNLSSLELGDSALYFCASSVVAGPSYEQYFGPGTRLTVT.

This chain links TRBV20-1 with TRBJ1-2; the match to TRBD1 covers 7 bases. The V gene's germline CDR1 is DFQATT and CDR2 SNEGSKA (reference sequence). CDR3 length equals 19 residues. With V trimmed by 3 bases and J by 1 base, 20 bases remained unmatched. The CDR3 spells CSASRGQGPIHLNNYGYTF. DNA for the CDR3: TGCAGTGCTAGTAGGGGGCAGGGCCCCATCCATTTAAATAACTATGGCTACACCTTC.

This chain uses TRBV6-5 with TRBJ1-1; 7 bases map to TRBD1. Trimming took 10 bases from V and 1 from J; bases not matched to a gene: 6. CDR3 length equals 13 residues. Per germline, CDR1 MNHEY and CDR2 SVGAGI. As DNA, the CDR3 is TGTGCCACTACCGGGACAGAGAACACTGAAGCTTTCTTT. Encoded protein: CATTGTENTEAFF.

This clone was seen a single time. The chain uses TRBV15 and TRBJ1-4; the match to TRBD1 covers 11 bases. CDR1 LNHNV and CDR2 YYDKDF come from the germline V gene (reference sequence). The V gene end was trimmed by 2 bases and the J gene end by 8 bases; junction bases not matched to a gene: 4. CDR3 length equals 15 residues. The CDR3 is CATSRTGTGGEKLFF. CDR3 nucleotides: TGTGCCACCAGCAGAACCGGGACAGGGGGGGAAAAACTGTTTTTT.

J is TRBJ2-7 and V is TRBV3-1 (or the pseudogene TRBV3-2); 8 bases agree with TRBD1. Germline V gives CDR1 LGHDT, CDR2 YNNKEL (reference sequence). The length of the CDR3 is 16 residues. Germline trimming cut 6 bases from V and 6 bases from J; bases unmatched to any gene: 16. In DNA, the CDR3 is TGTGCCAGCAGGGGGGAAGGCCAGGGGGCTTTCGGCGAGCAGTACTTC. Its translation is CASRGEGQGAFGEQYF.

The V gene is TRBV10-1, the J gene TRBJ2-1; a weak D match, TRBD1 (6 bases). The germline V gene has CDR1 WNHNN and CDR2 SYGVQD (reference sequence). V lost 3 bases to trimming and J lost 10 bases, with 13 bases between them. This CDR3 region has 13 residues. As DNA, the CDR3 is TGCGCCAGCAGTGAAACAGGGCTGGGGGAGCAGTTCTTC. Encoded protein: CASSETGLGEQFF.